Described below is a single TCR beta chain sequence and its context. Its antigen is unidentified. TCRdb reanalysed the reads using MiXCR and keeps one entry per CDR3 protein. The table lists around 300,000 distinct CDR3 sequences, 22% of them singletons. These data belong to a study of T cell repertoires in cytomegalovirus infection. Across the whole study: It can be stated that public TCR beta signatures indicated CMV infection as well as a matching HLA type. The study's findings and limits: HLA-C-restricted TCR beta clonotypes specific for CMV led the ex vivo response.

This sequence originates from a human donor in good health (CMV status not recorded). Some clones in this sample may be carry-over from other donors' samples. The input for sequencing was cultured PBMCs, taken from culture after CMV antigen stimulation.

CDR3 coding DNA: TGTGCCAGCAGCCATGGACAGGGTGGGAACACTGAAGCTTTCTTT. Amino acids: CASSHGQGGNTEAFF. This chain joins TRBV7-9 and TRBJ1-1, with TRBD1 matching over 8 bases. J lost 1 base, V lost 5 bases, and 6 bases had no gene match. Germline V gene lookup returns CDR1 SEHNR and CDR2 FQNEAQ (reference sequence). The CDR3 extends over 15 amino acids.